This TCR beta chain was captured in a study of Ad26.COV2.S vaccination and SARS-CoV-2 variants. General study points: Whether participants received vaccine or placebo, their non-spike TCR breadth was similar.

Clones were read by immunoSEQ multiplex PCR, and TCRdb kept only the in-frame ones, dropping some. The repertoire includes about 480,000 clones, 87% of them detected once, and 9.5% to 15% sits in the top ten. As regards this clone: The antigen remains unidentified.

Regarding treatment: over 15 received Ad26.COV2.S at low or high dose, single or two shots; roughly five received placebo; per-sample allocation not given. It was on day 63 after the first vaccine or placebo injection that samples were taken. Trimming pared 2 bases from V and 1 base from J, leaving 23 bases between. Per the germline V gene, CDR1 is SGHVS and CDR2 is FQNEAQ. CDR3 size: 19 residues. The receptor was derived from a person between 18 and 59 years old who received the Ad26.COV2.S COVID-19 vaccine or a placebo. This specimen was peripheral blood, taken in a trial of Ad26.COV2.S vaccine versus placebo. The V gene is TRBV7-8, the J gene TRBJ1-1, with D possibly TRBD1 on 6 matching bases. CDR3 region: CASSLRRLRQGIGNTEAFF. The CDR3 nucleotides are TGTGCCAGCAGCTTAAGGAGGCTCCGGCAGGGGATAGGGAACACTGAAGCTTTCTTT.